This TCR beta chain was sequenced during a study of blood T cell repertoires in COVID-19. Across the whole study: The cDNA or gDNA used as material had been derived from T cells, B-cell-depleted T cells, or PBMCs.

V lost 4 bases and J lost 8; bases outside the gene matches: 11. This CDR3 is built from 16 residues. In germline, CDR1 is SEHNR, CDR2 FQNEAQ (reference sequence). Per the original data handling: Quantification of nucleated cells was approximated via reference gene primer amplification. Method: immunoSEQ multiplex PCR; TCRdb's copy keeps in-frame clones and lacks some. The DNA was the basis for D and trimming; V, J and clone size are from that table. The sample contains fewer than 300,000 clones, 88% of which appear only once. The sample taken for sequencing was peripheral blood. This receptor was taken from a man aged 55 to 69 who had recovered from COVID-19. The chain is built from TRBV7-9 and TRBJ2-1; 10 nucleotides agree with TRBD1. The CDR3 protein is CASSSAGTGAPHEQFF. As DNA, the CDR3 is TGTGCCAGCAGCTCCGCCGGGACAGGGGCCCCCCATGAGCAGTTCTTC.